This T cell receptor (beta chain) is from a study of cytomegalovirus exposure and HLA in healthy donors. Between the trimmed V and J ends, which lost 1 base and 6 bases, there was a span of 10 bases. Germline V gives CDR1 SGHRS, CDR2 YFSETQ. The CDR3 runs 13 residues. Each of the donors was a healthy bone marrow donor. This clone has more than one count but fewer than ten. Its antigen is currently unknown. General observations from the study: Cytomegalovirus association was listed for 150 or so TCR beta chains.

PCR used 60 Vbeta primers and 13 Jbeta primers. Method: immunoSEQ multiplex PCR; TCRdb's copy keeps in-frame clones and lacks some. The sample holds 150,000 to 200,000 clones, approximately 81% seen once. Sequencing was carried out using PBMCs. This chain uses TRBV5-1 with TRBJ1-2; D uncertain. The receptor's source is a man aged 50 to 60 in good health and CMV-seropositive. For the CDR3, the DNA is TGCGCCAGCAGCTTGCCCGGAGGCGATGGCTACACCTTC. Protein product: CASSLPGGDGYTF. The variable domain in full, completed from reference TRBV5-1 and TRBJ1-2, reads KAGVTQTPRYLIKTRGQQVTLSCSPISGHRSVSWYQQTPGQGLQFLFEYFSETQRNKGNFPGRFSGRQFSNSRSEMNVSTLELGDSALYLCASSLPGGDGYTFGSGTRLTVV.